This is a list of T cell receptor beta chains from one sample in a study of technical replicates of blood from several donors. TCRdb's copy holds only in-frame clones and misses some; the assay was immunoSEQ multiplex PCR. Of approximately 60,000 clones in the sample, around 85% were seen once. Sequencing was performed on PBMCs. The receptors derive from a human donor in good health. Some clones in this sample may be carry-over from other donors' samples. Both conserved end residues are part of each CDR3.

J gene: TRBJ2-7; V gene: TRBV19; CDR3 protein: CASSTGGSGRPYEQYF
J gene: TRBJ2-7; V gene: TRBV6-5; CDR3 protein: CASSPWGEAYEQYF
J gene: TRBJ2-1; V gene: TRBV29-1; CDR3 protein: CSVDGAYNEQFF
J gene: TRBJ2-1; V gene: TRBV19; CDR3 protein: CASSIGAGGVYNEQFF
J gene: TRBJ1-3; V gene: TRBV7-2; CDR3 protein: CASSLTGGGAGNTIYF
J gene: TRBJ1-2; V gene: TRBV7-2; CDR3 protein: CASSPAGGSDYGYTF
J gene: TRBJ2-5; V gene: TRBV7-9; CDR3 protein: CASRPSTPGGQTQYF
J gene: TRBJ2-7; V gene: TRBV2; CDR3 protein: CASRVDGGRSSYEQYF
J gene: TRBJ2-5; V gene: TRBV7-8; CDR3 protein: CASSPRLAETQYF
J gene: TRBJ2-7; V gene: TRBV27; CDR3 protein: CASRPGTSLLEQYF
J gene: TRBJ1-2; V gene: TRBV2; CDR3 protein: CASSLANYGYTF
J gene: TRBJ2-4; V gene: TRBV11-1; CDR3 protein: CASSPRQGNIQYF
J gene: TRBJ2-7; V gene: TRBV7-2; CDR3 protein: CASSPQLIGQYF
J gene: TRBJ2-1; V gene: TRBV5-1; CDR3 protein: CASSPSGAYNEQFF
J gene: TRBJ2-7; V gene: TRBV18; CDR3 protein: CASSPKQGAYEQYF
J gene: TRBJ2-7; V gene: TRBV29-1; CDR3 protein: CSVEQGGYEQYF
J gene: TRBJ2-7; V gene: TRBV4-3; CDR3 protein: CASSQAIRDREYF
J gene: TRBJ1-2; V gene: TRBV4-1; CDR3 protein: CASSQDRPPGTNYGYTF
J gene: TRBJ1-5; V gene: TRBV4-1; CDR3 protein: CASSRDSGGQPQHF
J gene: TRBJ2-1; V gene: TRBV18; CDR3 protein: CASSRNTFGLAGNNEQFF
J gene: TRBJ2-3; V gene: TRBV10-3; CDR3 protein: CAISESGQGLDTQYF
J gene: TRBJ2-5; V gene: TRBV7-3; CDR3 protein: CASSLRRETQYF
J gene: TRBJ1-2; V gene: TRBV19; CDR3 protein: CASRPTGESGYTF
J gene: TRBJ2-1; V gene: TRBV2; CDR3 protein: CASSEAGGNEQFF
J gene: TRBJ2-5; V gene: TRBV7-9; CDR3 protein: CASSWGGRGHQETQYF
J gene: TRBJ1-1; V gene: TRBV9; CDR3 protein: CASSVGVGARNTEAFF
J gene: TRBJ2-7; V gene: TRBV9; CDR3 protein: CASSVRDFYEQYF
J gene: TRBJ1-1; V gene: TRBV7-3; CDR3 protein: CASSFHPNTEAFF
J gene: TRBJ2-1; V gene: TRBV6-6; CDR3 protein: CASSHRLAEGYNEQFF
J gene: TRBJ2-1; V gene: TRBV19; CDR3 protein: CASKAGTGAKQFF
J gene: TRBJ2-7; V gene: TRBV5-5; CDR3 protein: CASSFDERTGPHEQYF
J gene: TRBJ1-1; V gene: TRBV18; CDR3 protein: CASSPATGPNTEAFF
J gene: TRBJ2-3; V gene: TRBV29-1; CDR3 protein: CSGAGLAGDTDTQYF
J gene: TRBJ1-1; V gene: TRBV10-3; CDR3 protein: CAITAYGSTEAFF
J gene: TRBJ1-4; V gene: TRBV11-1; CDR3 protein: CASSWGLGEKLFF
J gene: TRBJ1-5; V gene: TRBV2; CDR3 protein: CASSDKQANQPQHF
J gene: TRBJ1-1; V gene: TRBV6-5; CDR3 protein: CASSSGSTGNTEAFF
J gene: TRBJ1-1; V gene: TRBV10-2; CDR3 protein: CASRARGTGTEAFF
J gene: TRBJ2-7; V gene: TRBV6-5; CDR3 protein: CASSYGGTGRTEQYF
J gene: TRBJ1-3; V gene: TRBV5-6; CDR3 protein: CASSPTAGASGNTIYF
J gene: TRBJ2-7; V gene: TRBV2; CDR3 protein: CASSDRWAYEQYF